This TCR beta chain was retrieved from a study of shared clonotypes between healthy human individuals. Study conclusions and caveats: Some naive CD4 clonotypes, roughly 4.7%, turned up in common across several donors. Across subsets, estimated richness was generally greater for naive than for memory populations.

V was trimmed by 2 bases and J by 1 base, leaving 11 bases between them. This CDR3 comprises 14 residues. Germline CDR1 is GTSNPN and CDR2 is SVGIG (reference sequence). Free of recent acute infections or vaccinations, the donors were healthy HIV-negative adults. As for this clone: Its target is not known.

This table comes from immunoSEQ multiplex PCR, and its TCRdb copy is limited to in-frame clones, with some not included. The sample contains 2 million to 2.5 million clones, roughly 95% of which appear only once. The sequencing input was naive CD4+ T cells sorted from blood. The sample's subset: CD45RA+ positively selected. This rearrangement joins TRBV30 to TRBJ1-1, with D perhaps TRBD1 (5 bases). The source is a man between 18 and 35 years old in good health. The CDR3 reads CAWSLGPANTEAFF. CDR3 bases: TGTGCCTGGAGTCTGGGACCGGCGAACACTGAAGCTTTCTTT.